The entry that follows covers one T cell receptor beta chain sequence. The CDR3 contains 15 residues. From germline, CDR1 is MDHEN and CDR2 SYDVKM. The V and J ends lost 7 bases and 2 bases respectively, with 18 bases between them. Authors' methods: There were no quality scores in the junction-only immunoSEQ sequences, so filtering differed. The repertoire was sequenced with immunoSEQ multiplex PCR; TCRdb's copy has only in-frame clones and lacks some. That table is the source of V, J and clone size, and D and trimming were worked out from the DNA. The sample has 700,000 to 950,000 clones, around 96% seen once. This specimen comes from a study of shared clonotypes between healthy human individuals. Naive CD8 cells were CD45RO-negative, positively selected for CCR7, excluding terminally differentiated effector memory CD45RA+ cells.

The sequenced material came from naive CD8+ T cells sorted from blood. This TCR was recovered from a young man in good health. The J gene is TRBJ2-7, the V gene TRBV28; a weak D match, TRBD2 (6 bases). CDR3 sequence: CASTKWGVRAYEQYF. In DNA form, the CDR3 reads TGTGCCAGCACAAAGTGGGGGGTGAGGGCCTACGAGCAGTACTTC.